This entry lists 6 T cell receptor beta chains sequenced from one sample in a study of early T cells in non-severe SARS-CoV-2 infection. TCRdb analysed the 5' RACE reads with MiXCR anew, one entry per CDR3 protein. The repertoire consists of some 50,000 distinct CDR3 sequences, with more than 9% occurring once and the leading ten covering roughly 4%. The specimen sequenced was whole blood. These TCRs come from an adult who was a healthcare worker with PCR-confirmed SARS-CoV-2 infection or an uninfected control (not recorded which).

The V call is TRBV5-1, the J call TRBJ2-2; maybe TRBD1 (6 bases). From germline, CDR1 is SGHRS and CDR2 YFSETQ. The CDR3 runs to 15 residues. The V end lost 0 bases, the J end lost 3 bases, and 9 bases lay between the germline ends. The CDR3 reads CASSLEGGDTGELFF. The CDR3 nucleotides read TGCGCCAGCAGCTTGGAAGGGGGAGACACCGGGGAGCTGTTTTTT.

This clonotype was seen repeatedly, ten times or more. This sequence joins TRBV7-2 and TRBJ2-5; D is perhaps TRBD2 (5 bases). Trimming pared 5 bases from V and 3 bases from J, leaving 13 bases between. Per germline, CDR1 SGHTA and CDR2 FQGNSA. The CDR3 loop spans 14 amino acids. CDR3 nucleotide sequence: TGTGCCAGCAGCCGCGTGGTCGGGGAAGAGACCCAGTACTTC. Translated: CASSRVVGEETQYF.

Turning to this clonotype: A much larger clone differs by one base, so this may be a read error. The CDR3 DNA reads as TGTGCCAGCAGCTTACAGGCTAGCGGGGGCTCCTACGAGCAGAACTTC. This gives the protein CASSLQASGGSYEQNF. The rearrangement joins TRBV7-2 to TRBJ2-7; TRBD2 aligns across 10 bases. From germline, CDR1 is SGHTA and CDR2 FQGNSA. This CDR3 region has 16 residues.

In this sample, this clonotype turned up many times. The V call is TRBV6-2 or TRBV6-3, the J call TRBJ2-7; TRBD2 matches 14 bases. The CDR3 has 19 residues. With 2 bases clipped from V and 4 bases from J, the junction kept 13 bases outside the gene matches. Looked up from germline, CDR1 is MNHEY and CDR2 is SVGEGT. CDR3 loop: CASSYTLGLAGVFRYEQYF. The CDR3 region has the DNA TGTGCCAGCAGTTACACATTGGGACTAGCGGGAGTCTTTCGTTACGAGCAGTACTTC.

The V and J genes are TRBV20-1 and TRBJ2-2, with D possibly being TRBD1 (6 bases). The CDR3 is 17 amino acids. Deletions cut 0 bases from V and 5 bases from J, with 19 bases between. Germline loops: CDR1 DFQATT, CDR2 SNEGSKA (reference sequence). The chain's CDR3 is CSARDIGGEKITGELFF. CDR3 coding DNA: TGCAGTGCTAGAGATATAGGGGGAGAAAAGATTACCGGGGAGCTGTTTTTT.

This clonotype has a count of ten or more. The chain is built from TRBV20-1 and TRBJ1-1; no reliable D call. The ends were cut back, 7 bases at V and 0 bases at J, with 6 bases in the middle. The CDR3 has 11 amino acids. Germline CDR1 reads DFQATT; CDR2 reads SNEGSKA (reference sequence). The CDR3 bases are TGCAGTGTCTACTTGAACACTGAAGCTTTCTTT. This codes for CSVYLNTEAFF.